This passage covers 9 T cell receptor beta chains from one sample sequenced in a study of T-cell memory formation after mild COVID-19. TCRdb fed the 5' RACE reads into MiXCR, producing one record per CDR3 protein. The sample has approximately 500,000 distinct CDR3 sequences, nearly 25% seen once; the top ten hold around 12%. The material sequenced was PBMCs or a T cell subset sorted from them (not recorded which). The receptor set was obtained from an adult woman who had mild COVID-19 (a few samples of this study predate the infection). Cell type and time point are not known.

This clonotype was seen a few times. The chain has TRBV6-5 and TRBJ2-3, with a tentative D call TRBD2 (5 bases). V lost 7 bases, J lost 0 bases, and 17 bases lay in between. Germline assignment: CDR1 MNHEY and CDR2 SVGAGI. The length of the CDR3 is 16 residues. The CDR3 reads CASTRLPYSSTDTQYF. As DNA, the CDR3 is TGTGCCAGCACAAGACTACCGTATTCTAGCACAGATACGCAGTATTTT.

The gene calls are TRBV19 and TRBJ1-5, with D unclear. This CDR3 spans 15 amino acids. Germline V gene lookup returns CDR1 LNHDA and CDR2 SQIVND (reference sequence). Trimming cost V 2 bases and J 0 bases, with 8 bases left between them. In DNA form, the CDR3 reads TGTGCCAGTAGTATAAAAGGGTCTAGCAATCAGCCCCAGCATTTT. It translates to CASSIKGSSNQPQHF.

The chain uses TRBV15 and TRBJ1-2; TRBD1 might be the D (5 bases). CDR1 and CDR2 (germline): LNHNV, YYDKDF (reference sequence). This CDR3 has 14 amino acids. The V end was cut by 0 bases, the J end by 8 bases, with 13 bases between. The CDR3 DNA sequence: TGTGCCACCAGCAGAGACGGGACGGCCTTCGGCTACACCTTC. It specifies CATSRDGTAFGYTF.

The V call is TRBV11-3, the J call TRBJ2-1; a weak D match, TRBD2 (5 bases). With 0 bases removed from V and 0 bases from J, the gap between germline ends came to 12 bases. The germline gives CDR1 SGHNT, CDR2 YENEEA. The length of the CDR3 is 17 residues. CDR3 bases: TGTGCCAGCAGCTTAGATCGTCGGGGTAGCTCCTACAATGAGCAGTTCTTC. Protein sequence: CASSLDRRGSSYNEQFF.

This clonotype was found a few times. V gene TRBV6-5 combines with J gene TRBJ2-5, with 8 bases identical to TRBD1. CDR1 MNHEY and CDR2 SVGAGI come from the germline V gene. The CDR3 loop spans 14 amino acids. V lost 2 bases, J lost 2 bases, and 1 base stayed unmatched. The CDR3 sequence: CASSYDRGQETQYF. The CDR3 coding sequence is TGTGCCAGCAGTTACGACAGGGGTCAAGAGACCCAGTACTTC.

This chain links TRBV12-3 or TRBV12-4 with TRBJ2-1; 8 bases map to TRBD2. The V and J ends lost 5 bases and 9 bases, in that order; junction bases with no gene match: 3. CDR3 size: 12 residues. Here the CDR3 reads CASSGTRLEQFF. In DNA form, the CDR3 reads TGTGCCAGCAGTGGGACTAGGCTTGAGCAGTTCTTC.

The chain combines TRBV12-1 with TRBJ2-3; the DNA was not used to check the table's D call, TRBD2. TRBV12-1 is listed as a pseudogene. This CDR3 contains 16 residues. The DNA for the CDR3 is TGTGCCAGCAGCCCAAAGGGGCTAGCGGGAGGTGATACGCAGTATTTT. Translating gives CASSPKGLAGGDTQYF.

This chain uses TRBV5-1 with TRBJ1-5; D possibly corresponds to TRBD1 (5 bases). CDR3 size: 15 residues. Germline lookup yields CDR1 SGHRS and CDR2 YFSETQ. The V end was cut by 4 bases, the J end by 0 bases, with 11 bases between. CDR3 in amino acids: CASSATGDSNQPQHF. As DNA, the CDR3 is TGCGCCAGCAGCGCCACAGGTGATAGCAATCAGCCCCAGCATTTT.

The chain employs TRBV30 and TRBJ2-2; D ambiguous. Germline CDR1 GTSNPN, CDR2 SVGIG (reference sequence). Trimming pared 0 bases from V and 6 bases from J, leaving 2 bases between. The CDR3 length is 11 residues. This CDR3 is CAWSVSGELFF. The CDR3 DNA is TGTGCCTGGAGTGTATCCGGGGAGCTGTTTTTT.